This T cell receptor (beta chain) was retrieved from a study of early T cells in non-severe SARS-CoV-2 infection. This clonotype was detected ten times or more. TCRdb analysed the 5' RACE reads with MiXCR anew, one entry per CDR3 protein. The sample carries over 85,000 distinct CDR3 sequences, 10% to 15% recorded once. Sequences were obtained from whole blood. This sequence was found in an adult who was a healthcare worker with PCR-confirmed SARS-CoV-2 infection or an uninfected control (not recorded which).

In DNA, the CDR3 is TGTGCCAGCAGCTACGGTGGTCTGACCAACGTCCTGACTTTC. Residues: CASSYGGLTNVLTF. The chain couples TRBV28 to TRBJ2-6; D is uncertain. V was pared by 6 bases and J by 8 bases, with 14 bases between. Germline CDR1 is MDHEN and CDR2 is SYDVKM. The CDR3 covers 14 residues.